This entry lists 29 T cell receptor beta chains sequenced from one sample in a study of cytomegalovirus exposure and HLA in healthy donors. It was with 60 Vbeta and 13 Jbeta primers that the PCR ran. Data came from immunoSEQ multiplex PCR; TCRdb stores just in-frame clones and leaves some out. The table includes approximately 51,000 clones, about 70% detected once. Sequencing was carried out using PBMCs. The receptors were sampled from a man in his thirties or forties in good health and CMV-seronegative.

The chain carries TRBV2 and TRBJ1-4; TRBD1 might be the D (5 bases). V shed 4 bases and J shed 8 bases, with 14 bases lying between them. CDR1 SNHLY and CDR2 FYNNEI come from the germline V gene. This CDR3 region has 14 residues. CDR3 residues: CASSGSGVREKLFF. In nucleotides, the CDR3 is TGTGCCAGCAGTGGGTCGGGGGTACGGGAAAAACTGTTTTTT.

CDR3 sequence: CSVSSQSTGELFF. CDR3 DNA: TGCAGCGTTTCGTCACAGTCCACCGGGGAGCTGTTTTTT. The chain employs TRBV29-1 and TRBJ2-2; D remains unclear. Germline V CDR1 and CDR2: SQVTM, ANQGSEA. The ends were cut back, 5 bases at V and 4 bases at J, with 11 bases in the middle. CDR3 length: 13 amino acids.

The V call is TRBV19, the J call TRBJ2-7, with D tentatively TRBD2 (5 bases). The CDR3 spans 14 residues. The germline gives CDR1 LNHDA, CDR2 SQIVND (reference sequence). The V gene lost 6 bases and the J gene lost 5 bases, with 17 bases spanning the gap. The CDR3 protein is CASRDSRVTHEQYF. For the CDR3, the DNA is TGTGCCAGTAGGGACTCTAGAGTCACCCACGAGCAGTACTTC.

The rearrangement joins TRBV5-4 to TRBJ2-3, with 12 bases identical to TRBD2. The length of the CDR3 is 16 residues. V was pared by 4 bases and J by 3 bases, with 6 bases of the junction left unmatched. Germline CDR1 reads SGHNT; CDR2 reads YYREEE (reference sequence). CDR3 nucleotide sequence: TGTGCCAGCAGCCGAATGACTAGCGGGAGAACAGATACGCAGTATTTT. Translated, it gives CASSRMTSGRTDTQYF. The whole variable domain, filled in from reference TRBV5-4 and TRBJ2-3, reads ETGVTQSPTHLIKTRGQQVTLRCSSQSGHNTVSWYQQALGQGPQFIFQYYREEENGRGNFPPRFSGLQFPNYSSELNVNALELDDSALYLCASSRMTSGRTDTQYFGPGTRLTVL.

The genes are TRBV30 and TRBJ2-4; 12 bases align to TRBD1. J was trimmed by 3 bases and V by 5 bases; bases with no gene match: 11. Germline CDR1 is GTSNPN and CDR2 is SVGIG (reference sequence). The CDR3 sequence is 17 residues long. Written as DNA, the CDR3 is TGTGCCTGGGCGGGGACAGGGGGCGGATTCGGCAAAAACATTCAGTACTTC. As protein: CAWAGTGGGFGKNIQYF.

In nucleotides, the CDR3 is TGTGCCAGCAGTTTACCAGCGGGAGGCGTCAATGAGCAGTTCTTC. Its translation is CASSLPAGGVNEQFF. This chain connects TRBV27 to TRBJ2-1, with 9 bases that match TRBD2. V lost 2 bases to trimming and J lost 6 bases; unmatched junction nucleotides: 5. Germline assignment: CDR1 MNHEY and CDR2 SMNVEV (reference sequence). CDR3 size: 15 residues.

V is TRBV29-1 and J is TRBJ2-7; possibly TRBD2 for D (6 bases). This CDR3 spans 11 amino acids. Germline V gives CDR1 SQVTM, CDR2 ANQGSEA. V dropped 5 bases and J dropped 5 bases, with 10 bases sitting between them. The CDR3: CSVLWRDEQYF. The CDR3 DNA is TGCAGCGTTCTTTGGAGGGACGAGCAGTACTTC.

The chain employs TRBV5-1 and TRBJ2-3, with a possible D match to TRBD2 (5 bases). Germline-derived CDR1 and CDR2 are SGHRS and YFSETQ. V was shortened by 0 bases and J by 3 bases, with 14 bases between the two germline ends. The CDR3 extends over 16 amino acids. CDR3 in DNA: TGCGCCAGCAGCTTGGGTGGACTCCCACCGACAGATACGCAGTATTTT. Translated, it gives CASSLGGLPPTDTQYF.

This clone came up a few times. The chain combines TRBV7-2 with TRBJ2-1; 7 bases align to TRBD1. The length of the CDR3 is 18 residues. CDR1 and CDR2 from the germline V gene are SGHTA and FQGNSA. The trim removed 5 bases at V and 2 bases at J, leaving 15 bases unmatched. The CDR3 is CASSPRGVARGTYNEQFF. For the CDR3, the DNA is TGTGCCAGCAGCCCAAGAGGGGTTGCCAGGGGGACCTACAATGAGCAGTTCTTC.

There are a few counts of this clone. This rearrangement joins TRBV5-1 to TRBJ2-5; TRBD2 agrees at 15 bases. The germline V gene encodes CDR1 SGHRS and CDR2 YFSETQ. J was trimmed by 5 bases and V by 4 bases; bases with no gene match: 6. The CDR3 has 16 amino acids. DNA for the CDR3: TGCGCCAGCAGCAGGGGACTAGCGGGAGGAGGGGAGACCCAGTACTTC. It yields the protein CASSRGLAGGGETQYF.

The chain carries TRBV5-1 and TRBJ1-2; 9 nucleotides line up with TRBD1. Unmatched junction bases numbered 15, after V lost 4 bases and J lost 2 bases. The germline V gene encodes CDR1 SGHRS and CDR2 YFSETQ. There are 18 residues in the CDR3. The chain's CDR3 is CASSLYTGQGTGNYGYTF. Here the CDR3 DNA reads TGCGCCAGCAGCCTGTATACGGGACAGGGCACAGGAAACTATGGCTACACCTTC.

This clone appeared a few times. The J gene is TRBJ1-1, the V gene TRBV5-1, with D possibly TRBD1 on 5 matching bases. V was cut by 2 bases and J by 1 base, with 9 bases left in between. Per germline, CDR1 SGHRS and CDR2 YFSETQ. The CDR3 spans 14 residues. The CDR3 nucleotides read TGCGCCAGCAGCTTTATGGGGGGGAACACTGAAGCTTTCTTT. Amino acid sequence: CASSFMGGNTEAFF. The full variable domain, its missing parts supplied by reference TRBV5-1 and TRBJ1-1, is KAGVTQTPRYLIKTRGQQVTLSCSPISGHRSVSWYQQTPGQGLQFLFEYFSETQRNKGNFPGRFSGRQFSNSRSEMNVSTLELGDSALYLCASSFMGGNTEAFFGQGTRLTVV.

In this sample, this clone turned up once. The genes are TRBV5-1 and TRBJ2-7; D might be TRBD1 (6 bases). Trimming left V 3 bases short and J 6 bases short, with 16 bases between. The CDR3 consists of 14 residues. Per the germline V gene, CDR1 is SGHRS and CDR2 is YFSETQ. The CDR3 spells CASSSRGRGGEQYF. The CDR3, as DNA: TGCGCCAGCAGCTCCAGGGGTCGTGGTGGCGAGCAGTACTTC.

The chain links TRBV27 to TRBJ2-1, with 8 nucleotides matching TRBD2. The CDR3 extends over 12 amino acids. Unmatched junction bases numbered 5, after V lost 8 bases and J lost 8 bases. CDR1 MNHEY and CDR2 SMNVEV come from the germline V gene (reference sequence). This CDR3 reads CASSVTSDEQFF. The CDR3 nucleotides are TGTGCCAGCTCTGTGACTAGCGATGAGCAGTTCTTC.

This chain uses TRBV30 with TRBJ2-1; possible D gene TRBD2, 5 bases. The CDR3 extends over 13 amino acids. V dropped 5 bases and J dropped 9 bases, with 17 bases sitting between them. The germline CDR1 and CDR2 sequences are GTSNPN and SVGIG (reference sequence). The CDR3 coding sequence is TGTGCCTGGGGGAAACTAGGGAGTGGTGAGCAGTTCTTC. Translated, it gives CAWGKLGSGEQFF.

By share, this clone counts as medium-sized. The chain uses TRBV19 and TRBJ2-1; D is unresolved. CDR1 is LNHDA and CDR2 is SQIVND in the germline V gene (reference sequence). The V end lost 7 bases, the J end lost 7 bases, and 17 bases lay between the germline ends. This CDR3 contains 14 residues. The chain's CDR3 is CASNPSGIRNEQFF. In DNA form, the CDR3 reads TGTGCCAGTAATCCTAGTGGCATTAGGAATGAGCAGTTCTTC.

In this sample, this clone turned up a few times. This chain connects TRBV5-1 to TRBJ2-7; tentatively, D is TRBD2 (5 bases). Germline V gives CDR1 SGHRS, CDR2 YFSETQ. The CDR3 is 16 residues long. Trimming left V 1 base short and J 3 bases short, with 17 bases between. The CDR3 bases are TGCGCCAGCAGCTTGTCTGGGCGGGCGGAGGTCTACGAGCAGTACTTC. It encodes CASSLSGRAEVYEQYF.

This sequence joins TRBV30 and TRBJ1-5; D not certain. This CDR3 comprises 13 residues. V was cut by 0 bases and J by 0 bases, with 3 bases left in between. Germline V CDR1 and CDR2: GTSNPN, SVGIG (reference sequence). CDR3 sequence: CAWSVGSNQPQHF. The CDR3 region has the DNA TGTGCCTGGAGTGTCGGTAGCAATCAGCCCCAGCATTTT.

The chain joins TRBV29-1 to TRBJ1-2; unclear D gene. CDR3 size: 14 residues. Trimming stripped 3 bases from V and 3 bases from J, with 14 bases between. Germline CDR1 and CDR2: SQVTM and ANQGSEA. The chain's CDR3 is CSVDRNTGYYGYTF. The CDR3 DNA is TGCAGCGTTGACCGAAACACGGGTTACTATGGCTACACCTTC.

The gene calls are TRBV5-8 and TRBJ2-7; 7 bases map to TRBD1. This CDR3 has 14 amino acids. Losses at the gene ends were 3 bases for V and 2 bases for J; bases not matched to a gene: 5. The germline V gene has CDR1 SGHTS and CDR2 YDEGEE. This CDR3 is CASSWGRGTYEQYF. In nucleotides, the CDR3 is TGTGCCAGCAGCTGGGGCAGGGGGACCTACGAGCAGTACTTC.

This chain uses TRBV5-1 with TRBJ2-1, with 15 bases identical to TRBD2. V was pared by 4 bases and J by 8 bases, with 13 bases of the junction left unmatched. Germline V lookup: CDR1 SGHRS, CDR2 YFSETQ. This CDR3 is built from 18 residues. The CDR3 protein is CASSLRTSGRAGLDEQFF. The CDR3 DNA sequence: TGCGCCAGCAGCCTGAGGACTAGCGGGAGGGCCGGTCTCGATGAGCAGTTCTTC.

The chain uses TRBV7-2 and TRBJ2-5; D perhaps matches TRBD1 (6 bases). Germline CDR1 is SGHTA and CDR2 is FQGNSA. The CDR3 sequence is 16 residues long. Deletions cut 1 base from V and 0 bases from J, with 12 bases between. The CDR3 sequence is CASSLVGGEDQETQYF. CDR3 DNA: TGTGCCAGCAGCTTAGTTGGGGGCGAGGACCAAGAGACCCAGTACTTC.

The gene calls are TRBV4-2 and TRBJ1-5, with D unclear. The length of the CDR3 is 16 residues. CDR1 is LGHNA, CDR2 YNFKEQ, per germline. Trimming shortened V by 1 base and J by 0 bases, and 10 bases separated the two germline ends. The CDR3 here is CASSQAQTYSNQPQHF. In DNA, the CDR3 is TGTGCCAGCAGCCAAGCCCAGACATATAGCAATCAGCCCCAGCATTTT.

The chain recombines TRBV5-1 with TRBJ1-1, with 7 bases identical to TRBD1. Germline V gene lookup returns CDR1 SGHRS and CDR2 YFSETQ. The CDR3 consists of 13 residues. V dropped 0 bases and J dropped 4; count of bases not matched to a gene: 0. CDR3 sequence: CASSLDRGTEAFF. CDR3 in DNA: TGCGCCAGCAGCTTGGACAGGGGCACTGAAGCTTTCTTT.

The V and J genes are TRBV2 and TRBJ2-7; possible D gene TRBD1, 6 bases. The CDR3 length is 12 residues. Germline loops: CDR1 SNHLY, CDR2 FYNNEI. V was pared by 5 bases and J by 4 bases, with 9 bases between. The chain's CDR3 is CASSLQGYEQYF. The CDR3 DNA reads as TGTGCCAGCAGTCTACAGGGTTACGAGCAGTACTTC.

This clone was counted a few times. V usage is TRBV5-1 and J usage is TRBJ2-1; the D gene is possibly TRBD1 (6 bases). The germline CDR1 and CDR2 sequences are SGHRS and YFSETQ. Trimming removed 0 bases from V and 10 bases from J, with 11 bases in between. The CDR3 loop spans 13 amino acids. The CDR3 DNA is TGCGCCAGCAGCTTGGGTGGACAGAGCGAGCAGTTCTTC. This codes for CASSLGGQSEQFF.

J is TRBJ2-3 and V is TRBV4-1; 8 bases match TRBD2. The CDR3 runs 14 residues. V shed 1 base and J 6 bases; nucleotides not matched to a gene: 3. From germline, CDR1 is MGHRA and CDR2 YSYEKL. The DNA for the CDR3 is TGCGCCAGCAGCCAAGGCCGGGAGGGGGATACGCAGTATTTT. Its protein product is CASSQGREGDTQYF.

The chain joins TRBV30 to TRBJ1-5; 7 bases are shared with TRBD1. With 4 bases clipped from V and 0 bases from J, the junction kept 3 bases outside the gene matches. This CDR3 is built from 14 residues. The germline gives CDR1 GTSNPN, CDR2 SVGIG (reference sequence). CDR3: CAWTGQPSNQPQHF. The CDR3 DNA reads TGTGCCTGGACGGGACAGCCTAGCAATCAGCCCCAGCATTTT.

V and J are TRBV4-1 and TRBJ2-1, with D perhaps TRBD2 (6 bases). CDR3 length: 15 amino acids. With 1 base removed from V and 2 bases from J, the gap between germline ends came to 9 bases. Germline values: CDR1 MGHRA, CDR2 YSYEKL. The CDR3 sequence is CASSQVLAAYNEQFF. In DNA, the CDR3 is TGCGCCAGCAGCCAAGTACTAGCCGCCTACAATGAGCAGTTCTTC.